The 21 T cell receptor beta chains presented below share a single source sample, sequenced in a study of memory CD4+ T cells and cytomegalovirus serostatus. Single viable CD3+CD4+CD8-CD45RO+ cells were sorted as the memory CD4+ T cells. TCRdb's copy holds only in-frame clones and misses some; the assay was immunoSEQ multiplex PCR. The profile shows roughly 60,000 clones, over 60% of them singletons. The sequenced sample was memory CD4+ T cells from blood. Source of these receptors: an adult in good health and CMV-seronegative.

V usage is TRBV10-3 and J usage is TRBJ2-7; 7 nucleotides match TRBD2. Looked up from germline, CDR1 is ENHRY and CDR2 is SYGVKD. V lost 10 bases and J lost 5; bases outside the gene matches: 11. The CDR3 length is 13 residues. Written as DNA, the CDR3 is TGTGCCACCGGGGGAGGGGAATGGGACGAGCAGTACTTC. Translation: CATGGGEWDEQYF.

This chain uses TRBV28 with TRBJ1-3; D gene ambiguous. Trimming removed 5 bases at V and 0 bases at J, with 11 bases between. The CDR3 is made up of 15 amino acids. In germline, CDR1 is MDHEN, CDR2 SYDVKM. CDR3 in DNA: TGTGCCAGCAGTAGAGACTTCAGCTCTGGAAACACCATATATTTT. Its translation: CASSRDFSSGNTIYF.

V gene TRBV5-1 combines with J gene TRBJ1-6; the match to TRBD1 covers 7 bases. Germline V lookup: CDR1 SGHRS, CDR2 YFSETQ. V lost 4 bases and J lost 0; bases outside the gene matches: 19. The CDR3 length is 21 residues. The CDR3 region has the DNA TGCGCCAGCAGCAGAACCTTCCGGGACAGCTTTACGAGCTCCTATAATTCACCCCTCCACTTT. It yields the protein CASSRTFRDSFTSSYNSPLHF. Using reference TRBV5-1 and TRBJ1-6 for the parts outside the CDR3, the full variable domain is KAGVTQTPRYLIKTRGQQVTLSCSPISGHRSVSWYQQTPGQGLQFLFEYFSETQRNKGNFPGRFSGRQFSNSRSEMNVSTLELGDSALYLCASSRTFRDSFTSSYNSPLHFGNGTRLTVT.

The genes are TRBV13 and TRBJ1-4; 8 positions agree with TRBD1. CDR1 and CDR2 from the germline V gene are PRHDT and FYEKMQ (reference sequence). After removal of 5 bases from V and 8 bases from J, the junction contained 7 bases not matched to a gene. The CDR3 contains 14 residues. CDR3 sequence reads: CASSEDRDLEKLFF. Here the CDR3 DNA reads TGTGCCAGCAGCGAGGACAGGGATCTGGAAAAACTGTTTTTT. Full variable domain (rest looked up from reference TRBV13 and TRBJ1-4): AAGVIQSPRHLIKEKRETATLKCYPIPRHDTVYWYQQGPGQDPQFLISFYEKMQSDKGSIPDRFSAQQFSDYHSELNMSSLELGDSALYFCASSEDRDLEKLFFGSGTQLSVL.

The chain links TRBV5-8 to TRBJ2-2, with no clear D. The CDR3 has 13 amino acids. Germline V lookup: CDR1 SGHTS, CDR2 YDEGEE. V shed 2 bases and J shed 3 bases, with 5 bases lying between them. The CDR3 DNA reads as TGTGCCAGCAGCTTAAGGGACACCGGGGAGCTGTTTTTT. Protein: CASSLRDTGELFF.

This chain links TRBV19 with TRBJ1-4, with D perhaps matching TRBD1 (6 bases). CDR3 length: 14 amino acids. CDR1 and CDR2 (germline): LNHDA, SQIVND (reference sequence). Trimming removed 3 bases at V and 5 bases at J, with 10 bases between. The CDR3 loop is CASSMGGRNEKLFF. Here the CDR3 DNA reads TGTGCCAGTAGTATGGGGGGCCGAAATGAAAAACTGTTTTTT.

CDR3 loop: CASSGPIAYTGELFF. The CDR3 DNA reads as TGTGCCAGCAGCGGTCCCATAGCGTACACCGGGGAGCTGTTTTTT. The chain is built from TRBV6-6 and TRBJ2-2; weak D call: TRBD2 (5 bases). CDR1 and CDR2 from the germline V gene are MNHNY and SVGAGI (reference sequence). Trimming pared 6 bases from V and 3 bases from J, leaving 14 bases between. This CDR3 spans 15 amino acids.

The chain carries TRBV25-1 and TRBJ2-7, with D possibly matching TRBD1 (5 bases). The germline gives CDR1 MGHDK, CDR2 SYGVNS. This CDR3 region has 15 residues. V lost 4 bases and J lost 6, with 19 bases in between. CDR3 loop: CASSALRETGSEQYF. DNA for the CDR3: TGTGCCAGCAGTGCCCTCCGTGAAACAGGAAGCGAGCAGTACTTC.

The gene calls are TRBV30 and TRBJ1-2, with TRBD1 matching 9 bases. V shed 2 bases and J 4 bases; nucleotides not matched to a gene: 2. This CDR3 is built from 13 residues. CDR1 is GTSNPN, CDR2 SVGIG, per germline (reference sequence). Here the CDR3 DNA reads TGTGCCTGGAGTAAGGACAGGGGCTATGGCTACACCTTC. Translated, it gives CAWSKDRGYGYTF.

The genes are TRBV21-1 and TRBJ1-1. TRBV21-1 is labeled a pseudogene. CDR3 length: 14 amino acids. The CDR3 protein is CASPTWVADTEAFF. DNA of the CDR3: TGTGCCAGTCCGACCTGGGTTGCGGACACTGAAGCTTTCTTT.

This chain links TRBV7-2 with TRBJ1-2; TRBD1 might be the D (5 bases). The length of the CDR3 is 17 residues. V shed 5 bases and J shed 5 bases, with 24 bases lying between them. Germline CDR1 is SGHTA and CDR2 is FQGNSA. In DNA form, the CDR3 reads TGTGCCAGCAGCGCCCATTCGGGGCAGGGCGGGAGGTATGGCTACACCTTC. Its translation: CASSAHSGQGGRYGYTF.

The rearrangement uses TRBV14 and TRBJ2-3; D is unresolved. The CDR3 contains 11 residues. Between the trimmed V and J ends, which lost 3 bases and 2 bases, there was a span of 0 bases. Germline CDR1 SGHDN, CDR2 FVKESK. CDR3 in DNA: TGTGCCAGCAGCCACACAGATACGCAGTATTTT. Protein: CASSHTDTQYF.

CDR3 residues: CASSYSRAQPQHF. The DNA of the CDR3 is TGTGCCAGCAGTTACTCGAGAGCGCAGCCCCAGCATTTT. The chain carries TRBV6-5 and TRBJ1-5; D is undetermined. The CDR3 is 13 residues long. In germline, CDR1 is MNHEY, CDR2 SVGAGI. V lost 0 bases and J lost 7, with 7 bases in between.

This chain links TRBV11-2 with TRBJ2-1; 8 bases agree with TRBD2. The germline CDR1 and CDR2 sequences are SGHAT and FQNNGV. The V and J ends lost 5 bases and 1 base, in that order; junction bases with no gene match: 7. The CDR3 has 16 amino acids. The CDR3 loop reads CASSLIAGRSYNEQFF. CDR3 in DNA: TGTGCCAGCAGCCTAATAGCGGGAAGGTCCTACAATGAGCAGTTCTTC.

The chain recombines TRBV28 with TRBJ2-6; 8 bases are shared with TRBD1. The CDR3 extends over 14 amino acids. Germline-derived CDR1 and CDR2 are MDHEN and SYDVKM. After removal of 7 bases from V and 4 bases from J, the junction contained 3 bases not matched to a gene. The CDR3 protein is CASTGTGGANVLTF. The CDR3 DNA reads as TGTGCCAGCACCGGGACAGGAGGGGCCAACGTCCTGACTTTC.

This clone has more than one count but fewer than ten. V gene TRBV5-6 combines with J gene TRBJ1-5; 7 positions agree with TRBD1. The V segment lost 4 bases and the J segment 5 bases; nucleotides outside the gene matches: 12. Germline V lookup: CDR1 SGHDT, CDR2 YYEEEE. The CDR3 is 16 residues long. CDR3 coding DNA: TGTGCCAGCAGCCGGCAGGGACAGAGGTCTCATCAGCCCCAGCATTTT. It encodes CASSRQGQRSHQPQHF.

CDR3 region: CASSYSTGLGRGYTF. The CDR3 nucleotides are TGTGCCAGCAGTTACTCGACAGGGCTGGGACGTGGCTACACCTTC. This chain joins TRBV6-5 and TRBJ1-2, with 7 bases that match TRBD1. Germline V CDR1 and CDR2: MNHEY, SVGAGI. This CDR3 is built from 15 residues. Trimming cost V 0 bases and J 7 bases; bases outside gene matches: 8.

The rearrangement links TRBV11-1 to TRBJ2-1; 13 positions match TRBD2. This CDR3 contains 15 residues. V lost 1 base to trimming and J lost 8 bases; unmatched junction nucleotides: 2. Looked up from germline, CDR1 is SGHAT and CDR2 is FQDESV (reference sequence). The CDR3 reads CASSLGTSGSYEQFF. Written as DNA, the CDR3 is TGTGCCAGCAGCTTAGGGACTAGCGGGAGCTATGAGCAGTTCTTC.

The V call is TRBV5-1, the J call TRBJ2-7; no reliable D call. Germline V gene lookup returns CDR1 SGHRS and CDR2 YFSETQ. The CDR3 covers 15 residues. V was pared by 6 bases and J by 0 bases, with 16 bases between. Here the CDR3 reads CASTTDGISSYEQYF. CDR3 in DNA: TGCGCCAGCACAACCGATGGGATAAGCTCCTACGAGCAGTACTTC. Full variable domain (missing parts from reference TRBV5-1 and TRBJ2-7): KAGVTQTPRYLIKTRGQQVTLSCSPISGHRSVSWYQQTPGQGLQFLFEYFSETQRNKGNFPGRFSGRQFSNSRSEMNVSTLELGDSALYLCASTTDGISSYEQYFGPGTRLTVT.

The chain recombines TRBV30 with TRBJ1-2; D might be TRBD1 (5 bases). The V end was cut by 1 base, the J end by 4 bases, with 16 bases between. Germline V lookup: CDR1 GTSNPN, CDR2 SVGIG (reference sequence). CDR3 size: 15 residues. The DNA for the CDR3 is TGTGCCTGGAGTGCCCCGTTGGGGCGAGGCTATGGCTACACCTTC. Its translation is CAWSAPLGRGYGYTF.

The V and J genes are TRBV5-1 and TRBJ2-3; a weak D match, TRBD1 (6 bases). This CDR3 is built from 13 residues. V lost 3 bases and J 4 bases, leaving 9 bases between the germline ends. Germline values: CDR1 SGHRS, CDR2 YFSETQ. The CDR3 loop reads CASSSQGSDTQYF. The CDR3 nucleotides are TGCGCCAGCAGCTCGCAGGGGTCAGATACGCAGTATTTT.